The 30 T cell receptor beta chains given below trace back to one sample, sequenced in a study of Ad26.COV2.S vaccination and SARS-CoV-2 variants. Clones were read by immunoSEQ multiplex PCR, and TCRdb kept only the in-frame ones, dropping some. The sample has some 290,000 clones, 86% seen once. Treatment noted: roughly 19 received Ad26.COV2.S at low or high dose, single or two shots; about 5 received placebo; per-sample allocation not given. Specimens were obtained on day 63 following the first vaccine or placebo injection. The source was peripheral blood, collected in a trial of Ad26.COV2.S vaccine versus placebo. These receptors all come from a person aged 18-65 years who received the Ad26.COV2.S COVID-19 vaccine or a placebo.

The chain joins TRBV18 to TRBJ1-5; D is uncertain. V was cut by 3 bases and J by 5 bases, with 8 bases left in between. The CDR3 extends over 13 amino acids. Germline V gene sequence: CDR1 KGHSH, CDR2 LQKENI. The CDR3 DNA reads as TGTGCCAGCTCACCCGAGCAGTATCAGCCCCAGCATTTT. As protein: CASSPEQYQPQHF.

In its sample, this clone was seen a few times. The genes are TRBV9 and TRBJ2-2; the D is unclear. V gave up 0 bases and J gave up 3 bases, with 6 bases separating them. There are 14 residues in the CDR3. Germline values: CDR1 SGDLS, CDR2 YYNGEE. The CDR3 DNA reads TGTGCCAGCAGCGTAGGAAGAGACACCGGGGAGCTGTTTTTT. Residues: CASSVGRDTGELFF.

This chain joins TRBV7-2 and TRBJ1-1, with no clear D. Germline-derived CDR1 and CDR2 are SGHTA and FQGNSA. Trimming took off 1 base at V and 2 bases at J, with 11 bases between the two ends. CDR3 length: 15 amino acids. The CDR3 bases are TGTGCCAGCAGCTTAGAAGGCCTAGACAACACTGAAGCTTTCTTT. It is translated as CASSLEGLDNTEAFF.

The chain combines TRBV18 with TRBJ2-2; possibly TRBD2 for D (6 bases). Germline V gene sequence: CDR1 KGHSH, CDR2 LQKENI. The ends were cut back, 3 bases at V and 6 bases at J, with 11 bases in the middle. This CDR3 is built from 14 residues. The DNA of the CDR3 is TGTGCCAGCTCACCGCAGGAGGGCGCCGGGGAGCTGTTTTTT. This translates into CASSPQEGAGELFF.

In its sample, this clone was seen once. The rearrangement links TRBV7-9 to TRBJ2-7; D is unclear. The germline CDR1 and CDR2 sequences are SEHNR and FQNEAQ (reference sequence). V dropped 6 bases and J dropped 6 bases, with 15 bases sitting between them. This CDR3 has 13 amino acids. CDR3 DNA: TGTGCCAGCAGTCTGAGAATGGATAGCGAGCAGTACTTC. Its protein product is CASSLRMDSEQYF.

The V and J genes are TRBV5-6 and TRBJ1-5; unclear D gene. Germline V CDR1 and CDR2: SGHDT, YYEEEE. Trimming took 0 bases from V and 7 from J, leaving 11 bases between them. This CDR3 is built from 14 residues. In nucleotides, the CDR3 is TGTGCCAGCAGCTTGGTAGGGTCTCAACAGCCCCAGCATTTT. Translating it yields CASSLVGSQQPQHF.

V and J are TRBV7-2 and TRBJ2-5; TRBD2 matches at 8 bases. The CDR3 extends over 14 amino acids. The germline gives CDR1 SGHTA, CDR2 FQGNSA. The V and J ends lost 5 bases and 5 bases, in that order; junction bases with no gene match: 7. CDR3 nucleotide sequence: TGTGCCAGCAGCCGTTCGGGACTAGTTGAGACCCAGTACTTC. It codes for CASSRSGLVETQYF.

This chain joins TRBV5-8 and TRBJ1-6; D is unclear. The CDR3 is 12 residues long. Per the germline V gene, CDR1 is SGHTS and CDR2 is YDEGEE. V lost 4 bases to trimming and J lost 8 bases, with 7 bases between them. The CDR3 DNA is TGTGCCAGCAGCCACTTCGATTCACCCCTCCACTTT. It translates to CASSHFDSPLHF.

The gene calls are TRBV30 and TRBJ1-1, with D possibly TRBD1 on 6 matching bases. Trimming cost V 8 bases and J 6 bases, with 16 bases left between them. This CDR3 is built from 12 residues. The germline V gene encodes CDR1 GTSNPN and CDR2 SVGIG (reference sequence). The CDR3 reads CAGGRHGAEAFF. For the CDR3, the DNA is TGTGCCGGGGGCCGCCATGGGGCTGAAGCTTTCTTT. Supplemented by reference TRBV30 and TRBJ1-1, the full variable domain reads SQTIHQWPATLVQPVGSPLSLECTVEGTSNPNLYWYRQAAGRGLQLLFYSVGIGQISSEVPQNLSASRPQDRQFILSSKKLLLSDSGFYLCAGGRHGAEAFFGQGTRLTVV.

This CDR3 is CASSEAGANVLTF. The CDR3 DNA is TGTGCCAGCTCCGAGGCCGGGGCCAACGTCCTGACTTTC. The J gene is TRBJ2-6, the V gene TRBV18; no definite D call. CDR1 and CDR2 (germline): KGHSH, LQKENI. The CDR3 extends over 13 amino acids. The V and J ends lost 6 bases and 4 bases respectively, with 7 bases between them. Supplemented by reference TRBV18 and TRBJ2-6, the full variable domain reads NAGVMQNPRHLVRRRGQEARLRCSPMKGHSHVYWYRQLPEEGLKFMVYLQKENIIDESGMPKERFSAEFPKEGPSILRIQQVVRGDSAAYFCASSEAGANVLTFGAGSRLTVL.

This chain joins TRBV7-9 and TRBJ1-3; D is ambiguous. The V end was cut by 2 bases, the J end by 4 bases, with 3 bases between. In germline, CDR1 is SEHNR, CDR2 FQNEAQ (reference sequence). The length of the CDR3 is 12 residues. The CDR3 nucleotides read TGTGCCAGCAGCTTAATGGGAAACACCATATATTTT. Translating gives CASSLMGNTIYF.

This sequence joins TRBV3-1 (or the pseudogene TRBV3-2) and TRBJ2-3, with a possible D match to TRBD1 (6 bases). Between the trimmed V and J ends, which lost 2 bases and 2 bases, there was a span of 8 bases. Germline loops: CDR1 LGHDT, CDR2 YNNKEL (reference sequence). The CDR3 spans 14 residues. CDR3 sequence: CASSQTGTTDTQYF. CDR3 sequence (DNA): TGTGCCAGCAGCCAAACAGGGACCACAGATACGCAGTATTTT.

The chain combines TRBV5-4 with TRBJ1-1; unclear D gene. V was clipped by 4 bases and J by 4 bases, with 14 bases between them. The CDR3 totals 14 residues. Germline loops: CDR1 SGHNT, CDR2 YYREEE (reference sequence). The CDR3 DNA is TGTGCCAGCAGCCGACGCGCGGGTCTCACTGAAGCTTTCTTT. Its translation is CASSRRAGLTEAFF. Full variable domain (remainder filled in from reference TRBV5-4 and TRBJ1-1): ETGVTQSPTHLIKTRGQQVTLRCSSQSGHNTVSWYQQALGQGPQFIFQYYREEENGRGNFPPRFSGLQFPNYSSELNVNALELDDSALYLCASSRRAGLTEAFFGQGTRLTVV.

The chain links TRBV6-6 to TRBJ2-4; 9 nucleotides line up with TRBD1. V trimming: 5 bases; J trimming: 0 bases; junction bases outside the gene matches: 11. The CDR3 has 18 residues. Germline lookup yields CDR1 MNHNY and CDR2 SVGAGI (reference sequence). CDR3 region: CASSRGQGSNIAKNIQYF. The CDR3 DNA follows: TGTGCCAGCAGTCGTGGACAGGGGTCGAACATAGCCAAAAACATTCAGTACTTC.

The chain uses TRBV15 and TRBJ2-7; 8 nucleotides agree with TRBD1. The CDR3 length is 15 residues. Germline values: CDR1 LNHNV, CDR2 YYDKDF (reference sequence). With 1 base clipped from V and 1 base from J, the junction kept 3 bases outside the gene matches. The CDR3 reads CATSRGRQGSYEQYF. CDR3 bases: TGTGCCACCAGCAGAGGCCGACAGGGGTCCTACGAGCAGTACTTC.

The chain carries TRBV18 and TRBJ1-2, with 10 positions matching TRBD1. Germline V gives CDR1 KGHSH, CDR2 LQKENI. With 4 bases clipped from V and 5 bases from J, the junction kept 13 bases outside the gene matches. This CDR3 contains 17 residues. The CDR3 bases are TGTGCCAGCTCACTTACCATCGGGGACAGGGGTGAATATGGCTACACCTTC. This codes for CASSLTIGDRGEYGYTF.

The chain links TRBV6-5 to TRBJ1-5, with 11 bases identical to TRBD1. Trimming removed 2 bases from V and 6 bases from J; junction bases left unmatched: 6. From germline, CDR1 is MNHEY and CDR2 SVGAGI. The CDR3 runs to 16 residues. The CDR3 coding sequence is TGTGCCAGCAGTTACGAGGCGGGACAGGGGGGTCAGCCCCAGCATTTT. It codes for CASSYEAGQGGQPQHF.

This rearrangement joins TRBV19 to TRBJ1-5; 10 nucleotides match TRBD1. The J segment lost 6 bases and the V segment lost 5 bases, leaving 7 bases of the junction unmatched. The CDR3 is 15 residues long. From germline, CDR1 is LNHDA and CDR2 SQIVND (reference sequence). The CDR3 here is CASSGGRDRGQPQHF. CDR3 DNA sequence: TGTGCCAGTAGTGGGGGACGGGACAGGGGTCAGCCCCAGCATTTT.

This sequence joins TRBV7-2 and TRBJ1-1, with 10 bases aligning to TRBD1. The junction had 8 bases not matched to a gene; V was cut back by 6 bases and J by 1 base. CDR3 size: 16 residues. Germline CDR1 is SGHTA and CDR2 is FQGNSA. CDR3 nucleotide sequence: TGTGCCAGCAGGCCGGGACAGGGGAAACAGAACACTGAAGCTTTCTTT. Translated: CASRPGQGKQNTEAFF.

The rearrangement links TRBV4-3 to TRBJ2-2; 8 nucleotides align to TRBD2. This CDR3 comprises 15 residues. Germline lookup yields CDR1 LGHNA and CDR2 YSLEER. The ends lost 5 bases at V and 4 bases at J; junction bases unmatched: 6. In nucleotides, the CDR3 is TGCGCCAGCAGCTCCGACGCGGGGGGCACCGGGGAGCTGTTTTTT. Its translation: CASSSDAGGTGELFF.

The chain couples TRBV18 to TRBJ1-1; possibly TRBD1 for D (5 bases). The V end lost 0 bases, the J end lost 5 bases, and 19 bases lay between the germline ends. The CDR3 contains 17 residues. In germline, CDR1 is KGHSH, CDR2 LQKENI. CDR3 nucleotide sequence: TGTGCCAGCTCACCACCCACATCGGGGGGAAAGGGGACTGAAGCTTTCTTT. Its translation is CASSPPTSGGKGTEAFF. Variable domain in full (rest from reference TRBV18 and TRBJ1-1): NAGVMQNPRHLVRRRGQEARLRCSPMKGHSHVYWYRQLPEEGLKFMVYLQKENIIDESGMPKERFSAEFPKEGPSILRIQQVVRGDSAAYFCASSPPTSGGKGTEAFFGQGTRLTVV.

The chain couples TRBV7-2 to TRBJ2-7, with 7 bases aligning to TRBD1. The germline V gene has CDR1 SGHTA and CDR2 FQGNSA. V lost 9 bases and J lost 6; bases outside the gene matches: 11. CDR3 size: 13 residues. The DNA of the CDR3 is TGTGCCAGTTCTTTCGACAGGGCGGGCGAGCAGTACTTC. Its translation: CASSFDRAGEQYF. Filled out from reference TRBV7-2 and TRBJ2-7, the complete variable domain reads GAGVSQSPSNKVTEKGKDVELRCDPISGHTALYWYRQSLGQGLEFLIYFQGNSAPDKSGLPSDRFSAERTGGSVSTLTIQRTQQEDSAVYLCASSFDRAGEQYFGPGTRLTVT.

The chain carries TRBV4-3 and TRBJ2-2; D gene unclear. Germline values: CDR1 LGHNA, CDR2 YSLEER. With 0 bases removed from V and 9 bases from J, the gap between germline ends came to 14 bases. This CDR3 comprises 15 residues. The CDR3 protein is CASSQDFGKFRELFF. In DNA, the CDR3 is TGCGCCAGCAGCCAAGATTTTGGGAAGTTCAGGGAGCTGTTTTTT.

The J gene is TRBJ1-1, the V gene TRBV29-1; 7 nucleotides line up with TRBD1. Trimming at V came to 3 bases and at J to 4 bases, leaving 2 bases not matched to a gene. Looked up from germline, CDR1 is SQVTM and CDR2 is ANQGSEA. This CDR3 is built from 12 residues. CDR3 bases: TGCAGCGTTGATTACAGGGGCACTGAAGCTTTCTTT. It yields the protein CSVDYRGTEAFF. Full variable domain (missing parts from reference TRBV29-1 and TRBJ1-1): SAVISQKPSRDICQRGTSLTIQCQVDSQVTMMFWYRQQPGQSLTLIATANQGSEATYESGFVIDKFPISRPNLTFSTLTVSNMSPEDSSIYLCSVDYRGTEAFFGQGTRLTVV.

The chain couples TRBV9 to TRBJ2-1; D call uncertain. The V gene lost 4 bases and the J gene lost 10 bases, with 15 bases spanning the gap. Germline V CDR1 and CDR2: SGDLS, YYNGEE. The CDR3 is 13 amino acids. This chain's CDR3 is CASSPSSVAEQFF. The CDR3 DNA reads TGTGCCAGCAGCCCTTCGTCCGTGGCGGAGCAGTTCTTC.

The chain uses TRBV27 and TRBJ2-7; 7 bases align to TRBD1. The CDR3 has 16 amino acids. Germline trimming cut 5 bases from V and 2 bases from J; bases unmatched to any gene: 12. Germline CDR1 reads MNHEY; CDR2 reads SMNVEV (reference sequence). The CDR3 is CASSPERGRAAYEQYF. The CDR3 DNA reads TGTGCCAGCAGTCCGGAAAGGGGGCGAGCAGCCTACGAGCAGTACTTC.

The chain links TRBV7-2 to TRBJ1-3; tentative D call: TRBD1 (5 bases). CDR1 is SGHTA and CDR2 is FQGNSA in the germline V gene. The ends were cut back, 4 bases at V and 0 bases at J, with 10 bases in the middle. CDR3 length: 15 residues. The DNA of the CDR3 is TGTGCCAGCAGCTCCATGGGGGGCTCTGGAAACACCATATATTTT. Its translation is CASSSMGGSGNTIYF. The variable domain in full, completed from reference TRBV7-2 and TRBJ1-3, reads GAGVSQSPSNKVTEKGKDVELRCDPISGHTALYWYRQSLGQGLEFLIYFQGNSAPDKSGLPSDRFSAERTGGSVSTLTIQRTQQEDSAVYLCASSSMGGSGNTIYFGEGSWLTVV.

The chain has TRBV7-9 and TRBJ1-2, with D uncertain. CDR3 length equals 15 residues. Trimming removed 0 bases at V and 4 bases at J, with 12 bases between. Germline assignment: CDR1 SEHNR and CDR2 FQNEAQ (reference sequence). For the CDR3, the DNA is TGTGCCAGCAGCTTAGCTTCGTGGCAGCCCTATGGCTACACCTTC. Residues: CASSLASWQPYGYTF. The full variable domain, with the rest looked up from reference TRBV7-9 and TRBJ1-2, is DTGVSQNPRHKITKRGQNVTFRCDPISEHNRLYWYRQTLGQGPEFLTYFQNEAQLEKSRLLSDRFSAERPKGSFSTLEIQRTEQGDSAMYLCASSLASWQPYGYTFGSGTRLTVV.

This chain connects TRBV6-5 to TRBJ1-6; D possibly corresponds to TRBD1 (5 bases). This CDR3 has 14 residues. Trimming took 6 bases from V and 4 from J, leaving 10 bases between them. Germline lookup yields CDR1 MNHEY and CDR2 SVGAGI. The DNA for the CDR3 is TGTGCCAGCAGCCGACAGACTTATAATTCACCCCTCCACTTT. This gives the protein CASSRQTYNSPLHF.

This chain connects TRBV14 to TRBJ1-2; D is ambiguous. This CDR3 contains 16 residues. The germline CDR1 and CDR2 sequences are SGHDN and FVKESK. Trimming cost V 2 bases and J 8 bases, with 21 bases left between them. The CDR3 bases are TGTGCCAGCAGCCAAAATGATGAGGGAATCCTCTGGGGCTACACCTTC. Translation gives CASSQNDEGILWGYTF.